Listed here are 25 T cell receptor beta chains from one sample, sequenced in a study of response to subunit inactivated influenza vaccine. TCRdb passed the RT-PCR reads through MiXCR, listing each CDR3 protein once. This sample has some 550,000 distinct CDR3 sequences, with approximately 22% found just once. These data also formed part of another study, on T cells expressing NK-cell markers. That paper states: Template switching by 5'RACE with UMIs generated the TCR beta cDNA.

Specimen: CD4+ T cells sorted from PBMCs, collected 11 to 12 days after vaccination. The receptors were gathered from a man aged 50-59 years who received an inactivated influenza vaccine.

This rearrangement joins TRBV4-3 to TRBJ2-1; D perhaps matches TRBD2 (5 bases). V was trimmed by 0 bases and J by 2 bases, leaving 17 bases between them. The CDR3 runs to 18 residues. CDR1 and CDR2 (germline): LGHNA, YSLEER. CDR3 sequence: CASSQDPPLANTYNEQFF. In DNA form, the CDR3 reads TGCGCCAGCAGCCAAGATCCCCCTTTAGCGAACACCTACAATGAGCAGTTCTTC.

This clonotype has only a few counts. The V call is TRBV10-3, the J call TRBJ2-7; the match to TRBD1 covers 8 bases. The junction had 5 bases not matched to a gene; V was cut back by 0 bases and J by 1 base. Per the germline V gene, CDR1 is ENHRY and CDR2 is SYGVKD. This CDR3 has 16 amino acids. Here the CDR3 reads CAISESMGQVSYEQYF. The CDR3, as DNA: TGTGCCATCAGTGAGTCCATGGGACAGGTATCCTACGAGCAGTACTTC.

The sample holds a few counts of this clonotype. This chain links TRBV7-2 with TRBJ2-1; possibly TRBD1 for D (6 bases). With 3 bases removed from V and 10 bases from J, the gap between germline ends came to 13 bases. Germline-derived CDR1 and CDR2 are SGHTA and FQGNSA. The length of the CDR3 is 13 residues. CDR3 nucleotide sequence: TGTGCCAGCAGCTTCCAACAGGGTTTCGAGCAGTTCTTC. Encoded protein: CASSFQQGFEQFF. The complete variable domain, with remaining parts taken from reference TRBV7-2 and TRBJ2-1, reads GAGVSQSPSNKVTEKGKDVELRCDPISGHTALYWYRQSLGQGLEFLIYFQGNSAPDKSGLPSDRFSAERTGGSVSTLTIQRTQQEDSAVYLCASSFQQGFEQFFGPGTRLTVL.

The chain uses TRBV5-1 and TRBJ2-2, with 10 positions matching TRBD2. The length of the CDR3 is 18 residues. Germline CDR1 SGHRS, CDR2 YFSETQ. The J segment lost 1 base and the V segment lost 1 base, leaving 7 bases of the junction unmatched. The CDR3 DNA reads TGCGCCAGCAGCTTGAGTTTACTAGCGGGATTGAACACCGGGGAGCTGTTTTTT. Translated: CASSLSLLAGLNTGELFF.

This clonotype occurred a few times. The chain combines TRBV5-1 with TRBJ2-4; the match to TRBD2 covers 9 bases. The CDR3 runs to 22 residues. Germline CDR1 SGHRS, CDR2 YFSETQ. V lost 0 bases, J lost 0 bases, and 19 bases stayed unmatched. In nucleotides, the CDR3 is TGCGCCAGCAGCTTGGATGGCGGGAGGGCCGCGGTGGAGAGATTAGCCAAAAACATTCAGTACTTC. Its translation: CASSLDGGRAAVERLAKNIQYF.

This clonotype appeared a few times. The gene calls are TRBV11-2 and TRBJ2-3; D call uncertain. The germline V and J ends were trimmed by 5 bases and 4 bases, with 25 bases remaining between them. Per the germline V gene, CDR1 is SGHAT and CDR2 is FQNNGV. The CDR3 has 18 residues. This chain's CDR3 is CASSAVPPIGRVADTQYF. CDR3 in DNA: TGTGCCAGCAGCGCCGTTCCCCCGATCGGCCGAGTGGCAGATACGCAGTATTTT.

This clonotype was detected many times. The CDR3 coding sequence is TGCGCCAGCAGCCCGGGGCAGCCAACAGATACGCAGTATTTT. Protein: CASSPGQPTDTQYF. The chain carries TRBV4-1 and TRBJ2-3; D might be TRBD1 or TRBD2, each matching 5 bases. CDR3 length: 14 amino acids. V dropped 4 bases and J dropped 3 bases, with 11 bases sitting between them. Germline values: CDR1 MGHRA, CDR2 YSYEKL.

V usage is TRBV12-3 or TRBV12-4 and J usage is TRBJ2-1; the match to TRBD2 covers 7 bases. This CDR3 comprises 13 residues. Trimming at V came to 3 bases and at J to 8 bases, leaving 4 bases not matched to a gene. The CDR3 spells CASSFGGSYEQFF. The CDR3 DNA is TGTGCCAGCAGTTTTGGCGGGAGCTATGAGCAGTTCTTC.

This clonotype was seen a handful of times. The chain couples TRBV10-3 to TRBJ2-1; 7 bases are shared with TRBD2. This CDR3 contains 13 residues. The J segment lost 5 bases and the V segment lost 9 bases, leaving 7 bases of the junction unmatched. The germline CDR1 and CDR2 sequences are ENHRY and SYGVKD. CDR3 region: CAISSGHNNEQFF. The CDR3 DNA follows: TGTGCCATTTCTAGCGGACATAACAATGAGCAGTTCTTC.

This sequence joins TRBV20-1 and TRBJ2-2; 11 bases are shared with TRBD2. CDR1 and CDR2 from the germline V gene are DFQATT and SNEGSKA (reference sequence). This CDR3 region has 14 residues. Unmatched junction bases numbered 7, after V lost 5 bases and J lost 8 bases. The CDR3: CSALAGGPEGELFF. DNA for the CDR3: TGCAGTGCTCTAGCGGGAGGTCCCGAAGGGGAGCTGTTTTTT.

There are many counts of this clonotype. The chain couples TRBV4-3 to TRBJ1-5; D ambiguous. The V end was cut by 1 base, the J end by 3 bases, with 7 bases between. The CDR3 has 14 amino acids. The germline gives CDR1 LGHNA, CDR2 YSLEER. The chain's CDR3 is CASSQAKSNQPQHF. The CDR3 DNA reads TGCGCCAGCAGCCAAGCTAAGTCCAATCAGCCCCAGCATTTT.

This clonotype was picked up a small number of times. This chain joins TRBV4-1 and TRBJ1-3, with D perhaps matching TRBD1 (5 bases). This CDR3 region has 17 residues. CDR1 is MGHRA and CDR2 is YSYEKL in the germline V gene. The V and J ends lost 2 bases and 0 bases respectively, with 14 bases between them. The CDR3 loop is CASSQWDGEHSGNTIYF. As DNA, the CDR3 is TGCGCCAGCAGCCAATGGGACGGAGAACACTCTGGAAACACCATATATTTT.

V and J are TRBV4-2 and TRBJ1-5; 7 bases agree with TRBD1. Trimming removed 0 bases from V and 7 bases from J; junction bases left unmatched: 6. This CDR3 is built from 15 residues. CDR1 and CDR2 from the germline V gene are LGHNA and YNFKEQ. The chain's CDR3 is CASSQDQGVEQPQHF. For the CDR3, the DNA is TGTGCCAGCAGCCAAGATCAGGGGGTGGAACAGCCCCAGCATTTT.

The rearrangement joins TRBV7-2 to TRBJ1-2, with 8 bases that match TRBD1. CDR3 length: 15 amino acids. V trimming: 4 bases; J trimming: 7 bases; junction bases outside the gene matches: 11. CDR1 and CDR2 (germline): SGHTA, FQGNSA. The CDR3 is CASSSEYTGGIGYTF. As DNA, the CDR3 is TGTGCCAGCAGCTCAGAATACACAGGGGGGATTGGCTACACCTTC.

J is TRBJ2-7 and V is TRBV18, with TRBD2 as a possible D gene (6 bases). Germline V CDR1 and CDR2: KGHSH, LQKENI. The CDR3 runs 12 residues. With 4 bases removed from V and 8 bases from J, the gap between germline ends came to 12 bases. CDR3 DNA sequence: TGTGCCAGCTCACGGGAGGACGGTCAGCAGTACTTC. Residues: CASSREDGQQYF.

The chain is built from TRBV11-2 and TRBJ2-2; D remains unclear. Germline V gene lookup returns CDR1 SGHAT and CDR2 FQNNGV. The CDR3 length is 11 residues. V was shortened by 10 bases and J by 4 bases, with 7 bases between the two germline ends. The DNA for the CDR3 is TGTGCCACCCTATCCACCGGGGAGCTGTTTTTT. It yields the protein CATLSTGELFF.

The rearrangement joins TRBV11-2 to TRBJ2-2, with a weak D call TRBD2 (6 bases). Between the trimmed V and J ends, which lost 10 bases and 6 bases, there was a span of 18 bases. There are 14 residues in the CDR3. Germline-derived CDR1 and CDR2 are SGHAT and FQNNGV. Here the CDR3 reads CATRDGGRAGELFF. The CDR3 DNA is TGTGCCACCCGCGACGGGGGAAGGGCCGGGGAGCTGTTTTTT.

In its sample, this clonotype was seen a few times. V is TRBV6-1 and J is TRBJ1-1; perhaps TRBD1 as D (5 bases). Germline V gives CDR1 MNHNS, CDR2 SASEGT. This CDR3 has 15 amino acids. The V gene lost 6 bases and the J gene lost 0 bases, with 14 bases spanning the gap. The CDR3: CASRDPGNVNTEAFF. CDR3 nucleotides: TGTGCCAGCAGAGACCCAGGGAACGTGAACACTGAAGCTTTCTTT.

The chain has TRBV24-1 and TRBJ2-1; unclear D gene. The germline gives CDR1 KGHDR, CDR2 SFDVKD. Trimming left V 1 base short and J 0 bases short, with 6 bases between. This CDR3 region has 15 residues. DNA of the CDR3: TGTGCCACCAGTGATTTTCCGACCTCCTACAATGAGCAGTTCTTC. Residues: CATSDFPTSYNEQFF.

This chain joins TRBV5-8 and TRBJ2-1; 9 bases match TRBD2. The CDR3 covers 14 residues. Trimming at V came to 5 bases and at J to 6 bases, leaving 6 bases not matched to a gene. Germline-derived CDR1 and CDR2 are SGHTS and YDEGEE. The CDR3 loop is CASRTSSGSNEQFF. The CDR3 DNA follows: TGTGCCAGCAGAACCAGTAGCGGGAGCAATGAGCAGTTCTTC.

The sample holds a few counts of this clonotype. Here the CDR3 reads CASSPRQGGPETQYF. CDR3 DNA: TGTGCCAGCAGCCCCCGACAGGGAGGGCCAGAGACCCAGTACTTC. The chain couples TRBV28 to TRBJ2-5, with D perhaps assigned TRBD1 or TRBD2 (7 bases each). Germline V CDR1 and CDR2: MDHEN, SYDVKM. V was shortened by 6 bases and J by 4 bases, with 18 bases between the two germline ends. The CDR3 is made up of 15 amino acids.

The V gene is TRBV5-1, the J gene TRBJ2-1; 7 nucleotides match TRBD2. V lost 0 bases to trimming and J lost 6 bases; unmatched junction nucleotides: 6. This CDR3 has 15 residues. Germline loops: CDR1 SGHRS, CDR2 YFSETQ. As DNA, the CDR3 is TGCGCCAGCAGCTTGGTCCCTAGCGGTGGCAATGAGCAGTTCTTC. It encodes CASSLVPSGGNEQFF.

V usage is TRBV5-1 and J usage is TRBJ2-7, with D tentatively TRBD2 (6 bases). The germline V gene has CDR1 SGHRS and CDR2 YFSETQ. The CDR3 extends over 14 amino acids. The germline V and J ends were trimmed by 0 bases and 5 bases, with 12 bases remaining between them. CDR3 DNA: TGCGCCAGCAGCTTGGCGGGGGTACGGAACGAGCAGTACTTC. This sequence encodes CASSLAGVRNEQYF.

This rearrangement joins TRBV10-3 to TRBJ2-5, with D possibly called TRBD1 or TRBD2 (5 bases each). The V end lost 4 bases, the J end lost 5 bases, and 14 bases lay between the germline ends. Germline-derived CDR1 and CDR2 are ENHRY and SYGVKD. The CDR3 consists of 14 residues. CDR3 nucleotide sequence: TGTGCCATCAGTGCGCACCAGGGAGCGGAGACCCAGTACTTC. Its translation: CAISAHQGAETQYF.

This clonotype has a handful of counts. This chain connects TRBV6-2 or TRBV6-3 to TRBJ2-2; D unresolved. This CDR3 has 14 residues. Per germline, CDR1 MNHEY and CDR2 SVGEGT. Trimming took off 5 bases at V and 5 bases at J, with 12 bases between the two ends. As DNA, the CDR3 is TGTGCCAGCAGTACCGACACCTATACCGGGGAGCTGTTTTTT. Amino acid sequence: CASSTDTYTGELFF.